These 18 T cell receptor beta chains share one sample of origin, sequenced in a study of Graves' ophthalmopathy and Graves' hyperthyroidism. Scientists amplified the TCR beta CDR3 regions from RNA transcripts. A first-round RT-PCR used HTBI primers, followed by a second-round multiplex PCR. TCRdb itself ran the multiplex PCR reads through MiXCR, one entry per CDR3 protein. This table holds hundreds of thousands of distinct CDR3 sequences, roughly 40% found once. The material sequenced was peripheral blood. The receptors were sampled from an adult man with Graves' ophthalmopathy.

This clonotype was seen ten or more times. The chain has TRBV10-3 and TRBJ1-1; D ambiguous. Germline CDR1 ENHRY, CDR2 SYGVKD. The V and J ends lost 0 bases and 1 base respectively, with 6 bases between them. This CDR3 is 14 amino acids long. The CDR3 nucleotides read TGTGCCATCAGTGAGTCGTTTGGGAACACTGAAGCTTTCTTT. Residues: CAISESFGNTEAFF.

The chain is built from TRBV25-1 and TRBJ2-2, with 8 bases aligning to TRBD1. The length of the CDR3 is 16 residues. V trimming: 6 bases; J trimming: 3 bases; junction bases outside the gene matches: 9. The germline V gene has CDR1 MGHDK and CDR2 SYGVNS. Here the CDR3 DNA reads TGTGCCAGCAGCCAAGTAGGACAGGGACACACCGGGGAGCTGTTTTTT. Its protein is CASSQVGQGHTGELFF.

This clonotype occurred many times. V gene TRBV7-9 combines with J gene TRBJ1-2; D gene unclear. V lost 3 bases, J lost 4 bases, and 12 bases lay in between. CDR1 SEHNR and CDR2 FQNEAQ come from the germline V gene (reference sequence). The CDR3 is made up of 14 amino acids. The DNA for the CDR3 is TGTGCCAGCAGCTTCTCTGTTTTCGTCTATGGCTACACCTTC. The encoded protein is CASSFSVFVYGYTF. The full variable domain, with the rest looked up from reference TRBV7-9 and TRBJ1-2, is DTGVSQNPRHKITKRGQNVTFRCDPISEHNRLYWYRQTLGQGPEFLTYFQNEAQLEKSRLLSDRFSAERPKGSFSTLEIQRTEQGDSAMYLCASSFSVFVYGYTFGSGTRLTVV.

This clonotype was seen only a few times. A much larger clone differs by one base, so this may be a read error. The V gene is TRBV2, the J gene TRBJ1-3, with no clear D. The CDR3 is made up of 11 amino acids. V lost 11 bases, J lost 6 bases, and 11 bases lay in between. Germline V gives CDR1 SNHLY, CDR2 FYNNEI. The CDR3 DNA is TGTGCCGGCACCAGATCAAACACCATATATTTT. It translates to CAGTRSNTIYF.

This clonotype was counted ten times or more. The gene calls are TRBV10-3 and TRBJ1-1; D perhaps matches TRBD1 (6 bases). Germline CDR1 is ENHRY and CDR2 is SYGVKD. V was clipped by 6 bases and J by 0 bases, with 20 bases between them. CDR3 size: 17 residues. CDR3 nucleotide sequence: TGTGCCATCAGAAACGACCTTGGGGGGACAATGAACACTGAAGCTTTCTTT. It translates to CAIRNDLGGTMNTEAFF.

A note on this clonotype: A much larger clonotype is one base distant, so this may be a read error. This rearrangement joins TRBV11-2 to TRBJ1-4, with TRBD1 as a possible D gene (6 bases). The CDR3 consists of 15 residues. V dropped 5 bases and J dropped 4 bases, with 14 bases sitting between them. The germline V gene encodes CDR1 SGHAT and CDR2 FQNNGV. The CDR3 spells CASSEVDRNNEKLFF. DNA for the CDR3: TGTGCCAGCAGCGAAGTTGACAGGAATAATGAAAAACTGTTTTTT.

This clonotype showed up many times. Sequence at one end of the junction differs from germline and may be a read error. The chain uses TRBV24-1 and TRBJ1-5; D perhaps matches TRBD1 (5 bases). The length of the CDR3 is 15 residues. CDR1 KGHDR and CDR2 SFDVKD come from the germline V gene. CDR3 nucleotide sequence: TGTGCCAGCAGTTTACGAGGTCAGGGACTTCAGCCCCAGCATTTT. It codes for CASSLRGQGLQPQHF.

Regarding this clonotype: A clone one base away is much larger, so this may be a read error. This chain uses TRBV20-1 with TRBJ1-1; a weak D match, TRBD1 (6 bases). Trimming removed 4 bases from V and 4 bases from J, with 16 bases in between. The germline V gene has CDR1 DFQATT and CDR2 SNEGSKA (reference sequence). The CDR3 extends over 14 amino acids. Here the CDR3 reads CSATAQGRSTEAFF. Written as DNA, the CDR3 is TGCAGTGCTACCGCACAGGGCCGGAGCACTGAAGCTTTCTTT.

A remark on this clonotype: At one end, the junction sequence differs from germline, possibly due to a read error. This chain joins TRBV24-1 and TRBJ2-5; D possibly corresponds to TRBD1 (6 bases). CDR1 KGHDR and CDR2 SFDVKD come from the germline V gene. CDR3 length: 16 amino acids. CDR3 nucleotide sequence: TGTGCCACCAGTGATCCGGGACCAAGGGGACAAGAGGCCCAGTACTTC. Encoded protein: CATSDPGPRGQEAQYF.

The sample holds many counts of this clonotype. In DNA form, the CDR3 reads TGTGCCATCACCGCCGGGACAGGGATCAACACTGAAGCTTTCTTT. It specifies CAITAGTGINTEAFF. The V call is TRBV10-3, the J call TRBJ1-1, with 9 bases aligning to TRBD1. This CDR3 region has 15 residues. The junction had 8 bases not matched to a gene; V was cut back by 7 bases and J by 2 bases. The germline gives CDR1 ENHRY, CDR2 SYGVKD.

The chain links TRBV5-7 to TRBJ2-5; 7 bases fit TRBD1. TRBV5-7 is designated an ORF whose function remains uncertain. Losses at the gene ends were 5 bases for V and 1 base for J; bases not matched to a gene: 5. The CDR3 contains 14 residues. CDR3 protein: CASRMGQIQETQYF. CDR3 sequence (DNA): TGTGCCAGCAGAATGGGACAGATCCAAGAGACCCAGTACTTC.

V is TRBV27 and J is TRBJ2-7; TRBD2 aligns across 10 bases. The CDR3 loop spans 18 amino acids. The germline CDR1 and CDR2 sequences are MNHEY and SMNVEV (reference sequence). J was trimmed by 3 bases and V by 2 bases; bases with no gene match: 13. This CDR3 reads CASSLTASGGIPYYEQYF. The CDR3 DNA reads as TGTGCCAGCAGTTTAACGGCTAGCGGGGGCATACCGTACTACGAGCAGTACTTC.

V is TRBV7-2 and J is TRBJ2-2; the match to TRBD1 covers 8 bases. J gave up 3 bases and V 4 bases, and 7 bases lay outside the gene matches. Per germline, CDR1 SGHTA and CDR2 FQGNSA. The CDR3 is 16 amino acids. CDR3 region: CASSWWTGRDTGELFF. In nucleotides, the CDR3 is TGTGCCAGCAGCTGGTGGACAGGGCGAGACACCGGGGAGCTGTTTTTT.

In its sample, this clonotype was seen many times. The rearrangement joins TRBV5-8 to TRBJ1-2; no clear D. This CDR3 has 11 amino acids. Germline CDR1 and CDR2: SGHTS and YDEGEE. The germline V and J ends were trimmed by 0 bases and 7 bases, with 4 bases remaining between them. The CDR3 spells CASSLASGYTF. The DNA of the CDR3 is TGTGCCAGCAGCTTGGCAAGTGGCTACACCTTC.

Notes on this clonotype: Its ends do not fully match the called genes, so a read error is possible. The V call is TRBV2, the J call TRBJ2-3; no reliable D call. This CDR3 has 14 residues. Germline V gene lookup returns CDR1 SNHLY and CDR2 FYNNEI. This chain's CDR3 is CAISEPRSTDTQYF. The DNA for the CDR3 is TGTGCCATCAGTGAGCCACGGTCCACAGATACGCAGTATTTT. The full variable domain, rest sourced from reference TRBV2 and TRBJ2-3, is EPEVTQTPSHQVTQMGQEVILRCVPISNHLYFYWYRQILGQKVEFLVSFYNNEISEKSEIFDDQFSVERPDGSNFTLKIRSTKLEDSAMYFCAISEPRSTDTQYFGPGTRLTVL.

This clonotype came up once. The V and J genes are TRBV10-2 and TRBJ1-6; no clear D gene. Germline CDR1 WSHSY, CDR2 SAAADI. The germline V and J ends were trimmed by 4 bases and 13 bases, with 23 bases remaining between them. This CDR3 spans 16 amino acids. The CDR3 spells CASSAAFRSGGRPLHF. CDR3 nucleotide sequence: TGCGCCAGCAGTGCAGCGTTCAGGAGCGGAGGAAGGCCCCTCCACTTT.

In its sample, this clonotype was seen a few times. This chain uses TRBV2 with TRBJ2-7; D uncertain. V was clipped by 10 bases and J by 0 bases, with 16 bases between them. CDR1 SNHLY and CDR2 FYNNEI come from the germline V gene. The CDR3 is 14 residues long. The CDR3 DNA is TGTGCCACCTTACCTCGGATCAGCTCCTACGAGCAGTACTTC. Its translation: CATLPRISSYEQYF.

The rearrangement uses TRBV25-1 and TRBJ2-2, with 12 bases lining up with TRBD2. Germline assignment: CDR1 MGHDK and CDR2 SYGVNS. CDR3 length equals 13 residues. The CDR3 DNA sequence: TGTGCTACGACTAGCGGGAGTGGCGGGGAGCTGTTTTTT. Encoded protein: CATTSGSGGELFF. The variable domain in full, with the rest retrieved from reference TRBV25-1 and TRBJ2-2, is EADIYQTPRYLVIGTGKKITLECSQTMGHDKMYWYQQDPGMELHLIHYSYGVNSTEKGDLSSESTVSRIRTEHFPLTLESARPSHTSQYLCATTSGSGGELFFGEGSRLTVL.